The clone carrying this TCR beta chain has more than one count but fewer than ten. The antigen is not known. Libraries for TCR beta were made by quantitative 5'-RACE with molecular barcodes. Via MiXCR, TCRdb re-called the 5' RACE reads, giving one row per CDR3 protein. The sample holds roughly 350,000 distinct CDR3 sequences, 6.5% to 10% seen once. The data were obtained in a study of CD8 T cells in ankylosing spondylitis. Study findings and constraints: Characteristic of ankylosing spondylitis blood, it appeared, was a TCR beta motif comprising several highly homologous variants. The clones that were linked to disease were reported to be significantly enriched in matched synovial fluid samples from ankylosing spondylitis patients. Disease-linked clones bore a CD8+ phenotype, appearing relatively rarely in peripheral blood.

This clonotype was obtained from a male donor with ankylosing spondylitis. Input material: blood, either unsorted or a sorted T cell fraction (not recorded which).

CDR3: CSAGTSDTQYF. The CDR3 DNA follows: TGCAGTGCCGGGACTTCAGATACGCAGTATTTT. The genes are TRBV20-1 and TRBJ2-3, with D possibly matching TRBD2 (6 bases). Germline V CDR1 and CDR2: DFQATT, SNEGSKA (reference sequence). With 6 bases removed from V and 4 bases from J, the gap between germline ends came to 8 bases. The CDR3 contains 11 residues.